This is a list of T cell receptor beta chains from one sample in a study of T-cell reconstitution after alpha-beta-depleted transplantation in children. TCRdb used MiXCR to reprocess the PCR reads, holding one entry per CDR3 protein. The sample shows 250,000 to 350,000 distinct CDR3 sequences, about a quarter of them seen only once. The sequences come from PBMCs, mostly from graft donor cells, collected 180 days after TCRalphabeta/CD19-depleted stem cell transplant. These receptors originate from a male patient aged 10 to 17 who had a stem cell transplant for acute lymphoblastic leukemia, so the T cells may come from the graft donor. Both conserved end residues are trimmed from each CDR3. Each record gives: J gene, V gene, CDR3 protein.

J: TRBJ2-7; V: TRBV7-9; CDR3: ASSLARVASSYEQY
J: TRBJ2-3; V: TRBV4-2; CDR3: ASSQGFGGGRTDTQY
J: TRBJ2-3; V: TRBV3-1; CDR3: ASSQDLDRVTDTQY
J: TRBJ1-4; V: TRBV6-5; CDR3: ASSYSIDWDRGEKLF
J: TRBJ2-2; V: TRBV5-1; CDR3: ASSFLVGRNTGELF
J: TRBJ2-1; V: TRBV5-6; CDR3: ASSPRVPNEQF
J: TRBJ2-1; V: TRBV29-1; CDR3: SVEGVTGAPYNEQF
J: TRBJ2-1; V: TRBV14; CDR3: ASSLVSGRGGGEQF
J: TRBJ2-1; V: TRBV7-6; CDR3: ASSLAGGYGNNEQF
J: TRBJ2-7; V: TRBV20-1; CDR3: SATSLYEQY
J: TRBJ1-1; V: TRBV6-5; CDR3: ASSYGSDTEAF
J: TRBJ1-2; V: TRBV20-1; CDR3: SASVKLQNYGYT
J: TRBJ2-7; V: TRBV20-1; CDR3: SALWQGAGYEQY
J: TRBJ2-7; V: TRBV20-1; CDR3: SASGGLVGYEQY
J: TRBJ2-7; V: TRBV5-1; CDR3: ASSGTASSYEQY
J: TRBJ2-7; V: TRBV9; CDR3: ASSVEAGELYEQY
J: TRBJ1-5; V: TRBV15; CDR3: ATSIPSGRQGRNQPQH
J: TRBJ1-5; V: TRBV2; CDR3: ASSGTGTGQPQH
J: TRBJ2-7; V: TRBV4-1; CDR3: ASSQDQGVGYEQY
J: TRBJ2-3; V: TRBV7-6; CDR3: ASSQTGGTDTQY
J: TRBJ2-1; V: TRBV12-3/TRBV12-4; CDR3: ASSSTGANSYNEQF
J: TRBJ2-1; V: TRBV3-1; CDR3: ASSQGDRGVYNEQF
J: TRBJ2-1; V: TRBV29-1; CDR3: SVTLEGTGYNEQF
J: TRBJ2-3; V: TRBV12-3/TRBV12-4; CDR3: ASSLWPSSTDTQY
J: TRBJ2-7; V: TRBV10-1; CDR3: ASRGLNRDVFSYEQY
J: TRBJ2-7; V: TRBV7-9; CDR3: ASSLPLRASYEQY
J: TRBJ1-5; V: TRBV20-1; CDR3: CASRRDIPYQRPQH
J: TRBJ2-5; V: TRBV20-1; CDR3: SAKGRVLLPY
J: TRBJ2-1; V: TRBV5-1; CDR3: ASSLGRDRTYNEQF
J: TRBJ2-1; V: TRBV12-3/TRBV12-4; CDR3: ASSRRPLGNEQF
J: TRBJ2-7; V: TRBV18; CDR3: ASSPEGGVYEQY
J: TRBJ2-7; V: TRBV5-6; CDR3: ASSLTGEENEQY
J: TRBJ1-4; V: TRBV12-3/TRBV12-4; CDR3: ASSFVGQLF
J: TRBJ1-4; V: TRBV7-6; CDR3: ASSLTARAQEKLF
J: TRBJ1-4; V: TRBV15; CDR3: ATSSGTGANLGTNEKLF
J: TRBJ2-2; V: TRBV4-2; CDR3: ASSQVGLGTGELF
J: TRBJ2-3; V: TRBV7-6; CDR3: ASSEGLAGVDTQY
J: TRBJ1-6; V: TRBV12-3/TRBV12-4; CDR3: ASSLIKEEGSPLH
J: TRBJ2-5; V: TRBV24-1; CDR3: ATSDLVRGKETQY
J: TRBJ2-1; V: TRBV2; CDR3: ASSRGGLAGYNEQF
J: TRBJ2-2; V: TRBV7-2; CDR3: ASSLGNPRNTGELF
J: TRBJ1-6; V: TRBV4-1; CDR3: ASSQGRTWFSPLH
J: TRBJ1-5; V: TRBV20-1; CDR3: SARGGTVYSNQPQH
J: TRBJ2-7; V: TRBV7-3; CDR3: ASSPGTGLAEQY
J: TRBJ2-7; V: TRBV10-3; CDR3: AISESTRFYEQY
J: TRBJ1-2; V: TRBV7-9; CDR3: ASSLRGTYGYT
J: TRBJ2-1; V: TRBV24-1; CDR3: ATSDLPNEQF
J: TRBJ2-7; V: TRBV27; CDR3: ASSPTGQIYEQY
J: TRBJ2-2; V: TRBV7-3; CDR3: ASRPSAGGVGELF
J: TRBJ2-1; V: TRBV27; CDR3: ASSLFGLAGFQF
J: TRBJ1-1; V: TRBV27; CDR3: ASSPRQGTNTEAF
J: TRBJ2-7; V: TRBV6-1; CDR3: ASTMSGQAGEQY
J: TRBJ2-5; V: TRBV12-3/TRBV12-4; CDR3: ASSLGDRVPETQY
J: TRBJ2-7; V: TRBV29-1; CDR3: SARDGYEQY
J: TRBJ2-3; V: TRBV20-1; CDR3: SAIEEQGTDTQY